This TCR beta chain was profiled in a study of beta chain features in type 1 diabetes. Study-wide results and caveats: Reads derived from cDNA could over-represent cells showing high TCR expression.

This clone came up a few times. Its antigen is undetermined. The same CDR3 can be traced to other DNA sequences in this sample. Sequenced material consisted of expressed TCRB transcripts (all of the isolated RNA was reverse transcribed). Measured with immunoSEQ multiplex PCR; TCRdb has only the in-frame clones, and not every one. The table shows 450,000 to 600,000 clones, with approximately 30% occurring only once. The specimen was naive CD4+ T cells from blood. The receptor was isolated from a man aged 18 to 30 in good health.

CDR3 sequence reads: CAWSVGQGNGYTF. The CDR3 DNA sequence: TGTGCCTGGAGTGTAGGACAGGGCAATGGCTACACCTTC. The chain links TRBV30 to TRBJ1-2; 8 bases map to TRBD1. V lost 0 bases and J lost 6; bases outside the gene matches: 3. Germline V lookup: CDR1 GTSNPN, CDR2 SVGIG (reference sequence). The CDR3 contains 13 residues.